Below, 3 T cell receptor beta chains from the same sample are listed, as sequenced in a study of blood T cell repertoires in COVID-19. Assay: immunoSEQ multiplex PCR; the TCRdb copy retains only in-frame clones and omits some. Counted here are about 200,000 clones, 81% occurring once; the ten biggest clones make up around 9.3%. Material: PBMCs or T cells enriched from blood (not recorded which). These receptors were obtained from a woman aged 50 to 60 with acute COVID-19.

This chain joins TRBV28 and TRBJ1-3; no firm D call. Germline V gene sequence: CDR1 MDHEN, CDR2 SYDVKM. This CDR3 is built from 14 residues. Trimming removed 3 bases from V and 1 base from J, with 7 bases in between. CDR3 residues: CASSLLQSGNTIYF. The DNA of the CDR3 is TGTGCCAGCAGTTTGTTACAGTCTGGAAACACCATATATTTT. The full variable domain, with the rest looked up from reference TRBV28 and TRBJ1-3, is DVKVTQSSRYLVKRTGEKVFLECVQDMDHENMFWYRQDPGLGLRLIYFSYDVKMKEKGDIPEGYSVSREKKERFSLILESASTNQTSMYLCASSLLQSGNTIYFGEGSWLTVV.

V is TRBV7-8 and J is TRBJ1-4; 11 bases agree with TRBD1. V was pared by 5 bases and J by 10 bases, with 6 bases of the junction left unmatched. Germline V lookup: CDR1 SGHVS, CDR2 FQNEAQ. The CDR3 spans 14 residues. CDR3 sequence reads: CASSRDRGSGKLFF. CDR3 nucleotides: TGTGCCAGCAGCCGGGACAGGGGGAGCGGAAAACTGTTTTTT.

This chain links TRBV15 with TRBJ2-7; D is possibly TRBD2 (6 bases). V was clipped by 1 base and J by 6 bases, with 16 bases between them. The CDR3 extends over 15 amino acids. The germline CDR1 and CDR2 sequences are LNHNV and YYDKDF (reference sequence). CDR3 sequence: CATSRVDAGTFEQYF. The CDR3 DNA is TGTGCCACCAGCAGAGTTGATGCAGGGACTTTCGAGCAGTACTTC.